This T cell receptor beta chain was retrieved from a study of blood T cell repertoires in COVID-19. Study-wide context: Whether acute or convalescent, the COVID-19 samples came from the United States, Italy and Spain. In each case, the material was cDNA or gDNA derived from T cells, B-cell-depleted T cells, or PBMCs.

V gave up 1 base and J gave up 2 bases, with 11 bases separating them. Germline V CDR1 and CDR2: KGHSH, LQKENI. The CDR3 has 15 residues. Original analysis: Scientists estimated how many nucleated cells there were by amplifying reference gene primers. Profiling relied on immunoSEQ multiplex PCR, and the TCRdb table lists in-frame clones only, not all of them. V, J and clone size are taken as reported in that table, and D and trimming were inferred from the DNA itself. The sample holds tens of thousands of clones; 85% to 90% are singletons and the top ten take about 4.3%. Sample: peripheral blood. This TCR was sampled from a woman older than 75 with active or convalescent COVID-19. The chain couples TRBV18 to TRBJ1-1; D is undetermined. CDR3 sequence: CASSPQTTPNTEAFF. The CDR3, as DNA: TGTGCCAGCTCACCACAAACCACACCCAACACTGAAGCTTTCTTT.